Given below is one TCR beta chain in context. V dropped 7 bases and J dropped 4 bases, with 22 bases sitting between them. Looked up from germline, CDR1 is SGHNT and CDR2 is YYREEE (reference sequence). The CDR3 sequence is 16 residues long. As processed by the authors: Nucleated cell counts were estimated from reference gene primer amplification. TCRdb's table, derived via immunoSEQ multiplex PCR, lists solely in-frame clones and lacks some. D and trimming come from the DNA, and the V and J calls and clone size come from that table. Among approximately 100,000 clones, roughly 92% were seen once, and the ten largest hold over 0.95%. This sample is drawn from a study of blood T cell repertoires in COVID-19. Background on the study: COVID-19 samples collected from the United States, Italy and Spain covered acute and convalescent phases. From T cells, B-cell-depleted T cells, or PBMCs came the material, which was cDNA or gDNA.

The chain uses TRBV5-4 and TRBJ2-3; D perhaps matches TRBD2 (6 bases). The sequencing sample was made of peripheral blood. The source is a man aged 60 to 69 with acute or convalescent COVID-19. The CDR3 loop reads CASSSIRGIVPDTQYF. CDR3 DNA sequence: TGTGCCAGCTCCTCTATACGGGGGATCGTGCCAGATACGCAGTATTTT.